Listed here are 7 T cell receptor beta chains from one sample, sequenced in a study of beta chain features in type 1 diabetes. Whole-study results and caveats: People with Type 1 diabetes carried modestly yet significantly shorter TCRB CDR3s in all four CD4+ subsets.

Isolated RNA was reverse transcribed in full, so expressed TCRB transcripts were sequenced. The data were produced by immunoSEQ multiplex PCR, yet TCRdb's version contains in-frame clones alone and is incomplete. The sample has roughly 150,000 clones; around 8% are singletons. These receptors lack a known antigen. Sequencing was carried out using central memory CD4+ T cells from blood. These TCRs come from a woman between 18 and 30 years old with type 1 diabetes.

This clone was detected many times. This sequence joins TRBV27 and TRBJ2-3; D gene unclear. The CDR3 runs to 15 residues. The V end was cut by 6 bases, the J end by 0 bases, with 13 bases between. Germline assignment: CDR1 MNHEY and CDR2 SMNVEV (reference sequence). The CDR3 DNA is TGTGCCAGCAGCCTCCGGCGGAGTAGCACAGATACGCAGTATTTT. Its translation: CASSLRRSSTDTQYF.

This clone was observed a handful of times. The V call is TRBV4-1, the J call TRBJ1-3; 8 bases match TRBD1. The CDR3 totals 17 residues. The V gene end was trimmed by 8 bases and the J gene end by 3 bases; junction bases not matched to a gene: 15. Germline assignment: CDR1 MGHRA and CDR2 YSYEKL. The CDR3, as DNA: TGCGCCAGCGCCCGGACAGGGCTTGGACTCAGTGGAAACACCATATATTTT. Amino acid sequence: CASARTGLGLSGNTIYF.

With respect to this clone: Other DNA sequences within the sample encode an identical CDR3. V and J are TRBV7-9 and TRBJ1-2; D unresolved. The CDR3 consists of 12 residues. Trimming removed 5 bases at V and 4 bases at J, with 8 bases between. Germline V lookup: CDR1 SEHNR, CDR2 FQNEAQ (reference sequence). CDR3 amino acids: CASSPGGYGYTF. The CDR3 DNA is TGTGCCAGCAGCCCCGGAGGCTATGGCTACACCTTC.

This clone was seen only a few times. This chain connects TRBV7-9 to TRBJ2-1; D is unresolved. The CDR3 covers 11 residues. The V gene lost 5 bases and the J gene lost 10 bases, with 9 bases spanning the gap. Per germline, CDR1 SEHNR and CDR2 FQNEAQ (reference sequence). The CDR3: CASSMVREQFF. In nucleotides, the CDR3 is TGTGCCAGCAGCATGGTACGGGAGCAGTTCTTC.

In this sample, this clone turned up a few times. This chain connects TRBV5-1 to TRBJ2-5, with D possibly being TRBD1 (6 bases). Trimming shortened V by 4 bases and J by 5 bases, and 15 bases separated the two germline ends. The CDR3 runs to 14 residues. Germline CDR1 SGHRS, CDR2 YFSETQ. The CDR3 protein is CASSQTGARETQYF. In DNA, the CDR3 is TGCGCCAGCAGCCAGACAGGAGCGAGGGAGACCCAGTACTTC. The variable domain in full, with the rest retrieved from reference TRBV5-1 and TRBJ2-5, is KAGVTQTPRYLIKTRGQQVTLSCSPISGHRSVSWYQQTPGQGLQFLFEYFSETQRNKGNFPGRFSGRQFSNSRSEMNVSTLELGDSALYLCASSQTGARETQYFGPGTRLLVL.

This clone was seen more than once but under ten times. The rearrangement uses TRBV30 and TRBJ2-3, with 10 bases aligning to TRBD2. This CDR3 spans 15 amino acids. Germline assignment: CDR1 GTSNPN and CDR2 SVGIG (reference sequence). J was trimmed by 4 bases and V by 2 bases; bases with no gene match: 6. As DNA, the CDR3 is TGTGCCTGGAGTCCGGGACTAGCGAACGCAGATACGCAGTATTTT. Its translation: CAWSPGLANADTQYF.

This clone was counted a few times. In DNA, the CDR3 is TGTGCCAGCAGACAAATGGGACAGGCTGGGGCCAACGTCCTGACTTTC. Translating gives CASRQMGQAGANVLTF. The chain links TRBV28 to TRBJ2-6, with 8 bases aligning to TRBD1. The CDR3 extends over 16 amino acids. With V trimmed by 6 bases and J by 2 bases, 6 bases remained unmatched. Germline CDR1 reads MDHEN; CDR2 reads SYDVKM.